This T cell receptor beta chain was found in a study of blood T cell repertoires in COVID-19. The CDR3 covers 15 residues. The V end lost 5 bases, the J end lost 0 bases, and 8 bases lay between the germline ends. CDR1 SNHLY and CDR2 FYNNEI come from the germline V gene. Clones were sequenced by immunoSEQ multiplex PCR, and TCRdb holds only the in-frame ones, with some missing. The sample yields 150,000 to 200,000 clones, around 90% seen once. This chain links TRBV2 with TRBJ2-6; no reliable D call. Sequencing was performed on peripheral blood. The sequence was collected from a man between 40 and 49 years old with active or convalescent COVID-19. The CDR3 region is CASSLRSSGANVLTF. The CDR3 DNA sequence: TGTGCCAGCAGTTTACGTAGCTCTGGGGCCAACGTCCTGACTTTC.